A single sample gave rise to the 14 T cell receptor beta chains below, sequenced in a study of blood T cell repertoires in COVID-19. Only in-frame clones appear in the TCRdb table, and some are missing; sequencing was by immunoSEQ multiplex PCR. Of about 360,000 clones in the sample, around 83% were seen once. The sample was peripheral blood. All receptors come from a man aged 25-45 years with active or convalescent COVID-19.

The CDR3 DNA sequence: TGTGCCAGCAGTGAAGCAGGGGGTAGCTCCTATAATTCACCCCTCCACTTT. Residues: CASSEAGGSSYNSPLHF. The chain is built from TRBV25-1 and TRBJ1-6; 7 bases are a match to TRBD1. The V and J ends lost 2 bases and 0 bases, in that order; junction bases with no gene match: 4. CDR1 is MGHDK, CDR2 SYGVNS, per germline. The CDR3 is made up of 17 amino acids. The variable domain in full, completed from reference TRBV25-1 and TRBJ1-6, reads EADIYQTPRYLVIGTGKKITLECSQTMGHDKMYWYQQDPGMELHLIHYSYGVNSTEKGDLSSESTVSRIRTEHFPLTLESARPSHTSQYLCASSEAGGSSYNSPLHFGNGTRLTVT.

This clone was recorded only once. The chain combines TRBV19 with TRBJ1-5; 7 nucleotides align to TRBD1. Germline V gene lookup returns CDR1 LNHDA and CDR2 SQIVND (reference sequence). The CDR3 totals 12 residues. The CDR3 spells CAGGWGNQPQHF. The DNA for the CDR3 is TGTGCAGGGGGCTGGGGCAATCAGCCCCAGCATTTT.

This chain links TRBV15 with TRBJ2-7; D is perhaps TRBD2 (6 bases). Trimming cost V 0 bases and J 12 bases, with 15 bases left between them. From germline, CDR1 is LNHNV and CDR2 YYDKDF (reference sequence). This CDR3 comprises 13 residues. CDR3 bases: TGTGCCACCAGCAGAGATGACGGGACTCAAAGGTACTTC. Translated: CATSRDDGTQRYF.

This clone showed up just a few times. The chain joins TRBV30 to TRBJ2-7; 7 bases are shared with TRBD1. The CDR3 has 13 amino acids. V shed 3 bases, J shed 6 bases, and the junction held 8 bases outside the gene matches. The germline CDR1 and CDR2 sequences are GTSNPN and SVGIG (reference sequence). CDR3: CAWRETGRPEQYF. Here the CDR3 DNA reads TGTGCCTGGAGGGAGACAGGGCGTCCCGAGCAGTACTTC.

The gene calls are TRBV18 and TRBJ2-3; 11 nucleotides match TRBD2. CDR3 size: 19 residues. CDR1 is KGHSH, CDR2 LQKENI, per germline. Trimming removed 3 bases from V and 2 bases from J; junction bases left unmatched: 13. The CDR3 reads CASSPSSGGPIFPTDTQYF. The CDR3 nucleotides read TGTGCCAGCTCACCCTCTAGCGGGGGGCCCATATTCCCCACAGATACGCAGTATTTT.

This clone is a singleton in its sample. CDR3 in amino acids: CASSWRQGGTGELFF. CDR3 DNA sequence: TGTGCCAGCAGTTGGCGACAGGGGGGCACCGGGGAGCTGTTTTTT. The rearrangement links TRBV6-5 to TRBJ2-2, with 9 bases aligning to TRBD1. Losses at the gene ends were 4 bases for V and 4 bases for J; bases not matched to a gene: 4. The CDR3 sequence is 15 residues long. CDR1 and CDR2 from the germline V gene are MNHEY and SVGAGI.

The CDR3 coding sequence is TGCGCCAGCAGCTCCCGGCTAGCGAATGAGCAGTTCTTC. Translated: CASSSRLANEQFF. The rearrangement joins TRBV4-1 to TRBJ2-1, with TRBD2 as a possible D gene (6 bases). The CDR3 is 13 amino acids. The germline V gene has CDR1 MGHRA and CDR2 YSYEKL. Trimming took 5 bases from V and 7 from J, leaving 12 bases between them.

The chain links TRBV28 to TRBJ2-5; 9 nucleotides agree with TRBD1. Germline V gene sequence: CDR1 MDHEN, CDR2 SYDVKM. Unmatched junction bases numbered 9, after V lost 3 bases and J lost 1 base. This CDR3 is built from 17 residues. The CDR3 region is CASSFFGQGNRQETQYF. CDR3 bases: TGTGCCAGCAGTTTTTTCGGACAGGGGAATCGCCAAGAGACCCAGTACTTC.

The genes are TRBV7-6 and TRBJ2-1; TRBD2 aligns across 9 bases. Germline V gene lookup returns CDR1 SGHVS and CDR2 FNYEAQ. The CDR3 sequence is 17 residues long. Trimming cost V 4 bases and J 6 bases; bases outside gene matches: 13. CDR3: CASSSPPTSGNPNEQFF. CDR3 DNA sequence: TGTGCCAGCAGCTCGCCCCCGACTAGCGGTAACCCCAATGAGCAGTTCTTC.

The CDR3 DNA reads TGTGCCAGCAGCGTAGCCGGGTCTAGGTGGGAGACCCAGTACTTC. Translation gives CASSVAGSRWETQYF. V and J are TRBV9 and TRBJ2-5; D is ambiguous. V was shortened by 0 bases and J by 5 bases, with 14 bases between the two germline ends. Germline V gives CDR1 SGDLS, CDR2 YYNGEE. The CDR3 is made up of 15 amino acids.

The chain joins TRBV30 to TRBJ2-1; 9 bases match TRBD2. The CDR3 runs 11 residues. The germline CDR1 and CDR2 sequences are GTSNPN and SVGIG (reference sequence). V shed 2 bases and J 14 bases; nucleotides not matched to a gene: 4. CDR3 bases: TGTGCCTGGAGTATAGCGGGAGAGGAGTTCTTC. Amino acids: CAWSIAGEEFF.

The CDR3 is CASSFMGADEAFF. CDR3 DNA sequence: TGTGCCAGCAGTTTCATGGGGGCTGATGAAGCTTTCTTT. The J gene is TRBJ1-1, the V gene TRBV27; D is possibly TRBD1 (6 bases). The germline V gene encodes CDR1 MNHEY and CDR2 SMNVEV (reference sequence). V lost 3 bases, J lost 7 bases, and 12 bases lay in between. This CDR3 has 13 amino acids.

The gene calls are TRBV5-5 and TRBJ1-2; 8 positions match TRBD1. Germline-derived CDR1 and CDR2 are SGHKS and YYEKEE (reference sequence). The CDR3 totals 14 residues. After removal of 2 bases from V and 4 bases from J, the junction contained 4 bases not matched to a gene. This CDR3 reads CASSLSGTGYGYTF. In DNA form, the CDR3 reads TGTGCCAGCAGCTTATCCGGGACAGGCTATGGCTACACCTTC.

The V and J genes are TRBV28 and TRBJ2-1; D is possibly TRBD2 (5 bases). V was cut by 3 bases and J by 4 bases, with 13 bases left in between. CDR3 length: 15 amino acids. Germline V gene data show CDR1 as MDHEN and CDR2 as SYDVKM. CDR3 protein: CASSLVGNMYNEQFF. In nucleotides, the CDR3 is TGTGCCAGCAGTTTGGTCGGGAACATGTACAATGAGCAGTTCTTC.